Listed below are T cell receptor beta chains from one sample, sequenced in a study of cytomegalovirus exposure and HLA in healthy donors. Repertoires were generated with immunoSEQ multiplex PCR, while TCRdb's copy carries only in-frame clones and drops some. The sample gives more than 110,000 clones, about nine tenths of which show up once; less than 3% is in the top ten. Sequenced sample: PBMCs. Receptors originate from a man aged 18 to 29 in good health and CMV-seronegative. Each CDR3 is given with its conserved first and last residue. The D gene is left open where the match is weak. Expanded clones get a size class; other rows say once, few or many, or leave the size out.

j_call d_call clone_size v_call cdr3_nt cdr3_aa
TRBJ2-7 . . TRBV6-1 TGTGCCAGCAGTGTGGCCCAGGAAAGCGAGCAGTACTTC CASSVAQESEQYF
TRBJ1-4 . . TRBV4-1 TGCGCCAGCAGCCAAGATGGGAGGGGCGCGGAAAAACTGTTTTTT CASSQDGRGAEKLFF
TRBJ2-1 . . TRBV19 TGTGCCAGTAGTAACAGGGCGGATGAGCAGTTCTTC CASSNRADEQFF
TRBJ2-7 TRBD1 few TRBV6-1 TGTGCCAGCAGCGAACAGGGGCCTTACGAGCAGTACTTC CASSEQGPYEQYF
TRBJ1-5 TRBD1 . TRBV18 TGTGCCAGCTCACCACGGGACAGGGACCGGCCCCAGCATTTT CASSPRDRDRPQHF
TRBJ2-7 . . TRBV18 TGTGCCAGCTCACCCACCCCGGGGGAGAGCTCCTACGAGCAGTACTTC CASSPTPGESSYEQYF
TRBJ2-5 TRBD1 . TRBV7-8 TGTGCCAGCAGCTCTCGGGACAGGGTGGCGACCCAGTACTTC CASSSRDRVATQYF
TRBJ1-1 . . TRBV4-1 TGCGCCAGCAGCCAAGAACTTCAGGGAAGGTCTGAAGCTTTCTTT CASSQELQGRSEAFF
TRBJ2-5 TRBD2 . TRBV5-1 TGCGCCAGCAGTCAACGGGGGGTTGGAGAGACCCAGTACTTC CASSQRGVGETQYF
TRBJ2-5 . . TRBV6-5 TGTGCCAGCAGTGTCCCCAGGGATGGAGAGACCCAGTACTTC CASSVPRDGETQYF
TRBJ2-7 . . TRBV6-1 TGTGCCAGCACATCATCGGGCTACGAGCAGTACTTC CASTSSGYEQYF
TRBJ2-7 . . TRBV30 TGTGCCTGGAGGGACTTTCTCTCCTACGAGCAGTACTTC CAWRDFLSYEQYF
TRBJ1-2 . . TRBV7-2 TGTGCCACCCGGGCAGGGAAGGATGGCTACACCTTC CATRAGKDGYTF
TRBJ2-3 . . TRBV27 TGTGCCAGCAGTTCCCCCCGAGGTGGGACAGATACGCAGTATTTT CASSSPRGGTDTQYF
TRBJ1-1 . . TRBV18 TGTGCCAGCTCACCAGGGCTGAACACTGAAGCTTTCTTT CASSPGLNTEAFF
TRBJ2-1 . . TRBV19 TGTGCCAGTAGTGAGTACTACAACTCCTACAATGAGCAGTTCTTC CASSEYYNSYNEQFF
TRBJ2-3 TRBD2 few TRBV18 TGTGCCAGCTCACCAGGGAGGGTAGCGGGAGTTGGAGATACGCAGTATTTT CASSPGRVAGVGDTQYF
TRBJ1-1 . once TRBV18 TGTGCCAGCTCACCAGGCCCCCCGCAGAACACTGAAGCTTTCTTT CASSPGPPQNTEAFF
TRBJ2-4 TRBD2 . TRBV7-2 TGTGCCAGCAGCTGGAGCCCAGCGGGGGGGCCGAACATTCAGTACTTC CASSWSPAGGPNIQYF
TRBJ1-2 TRBD1 . TRBV6-1 TGTGCCAGCAGTGACGCTTGGACAGGGGATGGCTACACCTTC CASSDAWTGDGYTF
TRBJ2-7 TRBD1 . TRBV6-6 TGTGCCAGCAAGACAGGGGCCCCCTACGAGCAGTACTTC CASKTGAPYEQYF
TRBJ2-7 TRBD1 . TRBV7-2 TGTGCCAGCAGCTTCTCCCCCGGGACAGGGGCCTACGAGCAGTACTTC CASSFSPGTGAYEQYF
TRBJ1-2 . . TRBV7-8 TGTGCCAGCAGCCCAGCGGGACACCCTAACTATGGCTACACCTTC CASSPAGHPNYGYTF
TRBJ1-3 . . TRBV6-6 TGTGCCAGCAGTTACTCCCAGGGTCAACGAGACACCATATATTTT CASSYSQGQRDTIYF
TRBJ2-1 TRBD1 . TRBV11-2 TGTGCCAGCAGCATAGCCGGGACAGGGGGCTTAGGTGAGCAGTTCTTC CASSIAGTGGLGEQFF
TRBJ1-6 . . TRBV4-2 TGTGCCAGCAGCCAAGAGTATCTTTCACCCCTCCACTTT CASSQEYLSPLHF
TRBJ2-1 TRBD2 . TRBV4-1 TGCGCCAGCAGCCAGATCTCAAGCGGGGGTAATGAGCAGTTCTTC CASSQISSGGNEQFF
TRBJ2-3 . . TRBV7-7 TGTGCCAGCAGCCTTGGCAGGACAGCAGATACGCAGTATTTT CASSLGRTADTQYF
TRBJ2-7 TRBD1 . TRBV12-5 TGTGCTAGTGGTTGGGGACAGGGGTCCTACGAGCAGTACTTC CASGWGQGSYEQYF
TRBJ1-3 . . TRBV9 TGTGCCAGCAGCGCTTTCGGAGCTGGAAACACCATATATTTT CASSAFGAGNTIYF
TRBJ2-7 . . TRBV6-6 TGTGCCAGCAGTTACTCCCGGGGGATCATCTACGAGCAGTACTTC CASSYSRGIIYEQYF
TRBJ1-4 . . TRBV27 TGTGCCAGCAGCGGGACAACTAATGAAAAACTGTTTTTT CASSGTTNEKLFF
TRBJ1-5 . . TRBV10-3 TGTGCCTTCCGGAGGGACCTCAATCAGCCCCAGCATTTT CAFRRDLNQPQHF
TRBJ2-7 TRBD2 . TRBV10-3 TGTGCCATCGGAGAGGAAGAAGGACTAGCGGGGACCTACGAGCAGTACTTC CAIGEEEGLAGTYEQYF
TRBJ2-7 . . TRBV2 TGTGCCAGCAGTGAAGCGGGGACTTACTACGAGCAGTACTTC CASSEAGTYYEQYF
TRBJ2-7 TRBD1 . TRBV27 TGTGCCAGCAGTTTAACCGGGACAGGGGGCTACGAGCAGTACTTC CASSLTGTGGYEQYF
TRBJ2-3 TRBD2 . TRBV5-1 TGCGCCAGCAGCGTAGCGGGAGGGCCCGCAGATACGCAGTATTTT CASSVAGGPADTQYF
TRBJ2-1 . . TRBV27 TGTGCCAGCAGTTTACGAGGTCCGGGAAATGAGCAGTTCTTC CASSLRGPGNEQFF
TRBJ1-1 . . TRBV4-2 TGTGCCAGCAGCCAAGATCAAAGCACCTTCACTGAAGCTTTCTTT CASSQDQSTFTEAFF
TRBJ2-3 TRBD2 . TRBV29-1 TGCAGCGTTGAAGATCAGCGGGGCCCAGATACGCAGTATTTT CSVEDQRGPDTQYF
TRBJ2-7 . . TRBV10-1 TGCGCCAGCAGTGAGCAGGGGCACCTCAACGAGCAGTACTTC CASSEQGHLNEQYF
TRBJ1-2 . . TRBV27 TGTGCCAGCAGTTCTCAGGGAATGAGGGGCTACACCTTC CASSSQGMRGYTF
TRBJ1-2 . once TRBV6-1 TGTGCCAGCAGTGACACTCCGTTCGTATCCTATGGCTACACCTTC CASSDTPFVSYGYTF
TRBJ2-7 . . TRBV10-3 TGTGCCATCAGTGAGGGGGGCGCAAGCTCCTACGAGCAGTACTTC CAISEGGASSYEQYF
TRBJ1-6 TRBD1 . TRBV2 TGTGCCAGCAGCGATCGAGGGACAGGAAATTCACCCCTCCACTTT CASSDRGTGNSPLHF
TRBJ2-7 TRBD1 few TRBV4-3 TGCGCCAGCAGCCCGGGACAGGGGTGGATCTACGAGCAGTACTTC CASSPGQGWIYEQYF
TRBJ2-2 . . TRBV5-1 TGCGCCAGCAGCTCTAACAGATACCCGAACACCGGGGAGCTGTTTTTT CASSSNRYPNTGELFF
TRBJ1-1 . . TRBV21-1 TGTGCCAGCAAATACGAGGTCCCGAAATACACTGAAGCTTTCTTT CASKYEVPKYTEAFF
TRBJ1-3 . . TRBV18 TGTGCCAGCTCACCACGCGGGGAGAATCGGGAAGCTGGAAACACCATATATTTT CASSPRGENREAGNTIYF
TRBJ2-7 TRBD2 . TRBV27 TGTGCCAGCGCCGTCGGAGGGGACTACTACGAGCAGTACTTC CASAVGGDYYEQYF
TRBJ2-3 TRBD1 . TRBV10-2 TGCGCCAGCCGAGACAGGGGGCCCCCAGATACGCAGTATTTT CASRDRGPPDTQYF
TRBJ1-2 TRBD1 few TRBV4-1 TGCGCCAGCAGCCGAGACCTCGGGGGACAGGGCGTCTATGGCTACACCTTC CASSRDLGGQGVYGYTF
TRBJ2-7 TRBD1 few TRBV2 TGTGCCAGTTGGGGACAGGGTGACCACGAGCAGTACTTC CASWGQGDHEQYF
TRBJ2-3 TRBD2 . TRBV27 TGTGCCAGCAGCCCGGGACTAGCGGGAGATACGCAGTATTTT CASSPGLAGDTQYF
TRBJ1-6 . . TRBV4-2 TGTGCCAGCAGCCAAGATTTCGGGGGGCAGGGTTCACCCCTCCACTTT CASSQDFGGQGSPLHF
TRBJ2-5 TRBD2 few TRBV12-5 TGTGCTAGTGGTTTGGTACTAGCGGGGACGCAAGAGACCCAGTACTTC CASGLVLAGTQETQYF
TRBJ2-3 . . TRBV2 TGTGCCAGCAGTCTTAAGGGGGCAGATACGCAGTATTTT CASSLKGADTQYF